This T cell receptor beta chain was identified in a study of blood T cell repertoires in COVID-19. Background on the study: PBMCs, B-cell-depleted T cells, or T cells provided the cDNA or gDNA that made up the material.

Unmatched junction bases numbered 0, after V lost 2 bases and J lost 0 bases. Looked up from germline, CDR1 is LGHNT and CDR2 is FRNRAP. This CDR3 has 15 amino acids. During the 2 weeks before they entered the study, exposed participants had met someone with a PCR-confirmed or clinician-diagnosed COVID-19 case. This table comes from immunoSEQ multiplex PCR, and its TCRdb copy is limited to in-frame clones, with some not included. The sample records approximately 220,000 clones, 83% being singletons. This chain connects TRBV12-5 to TRBJ2-1, with 8 bases aligning to TRBD1. This sequence originates from a woman aged 45-65 years who had been exposed to COVID-19. Sequenced material: PBMCs or T cells enriched from blood (not recorded which). The DNA of the CDR3 is TGTGCTAGTGGTTTGACAGGGGGCTCCTACAATGAGCAGTTCTTC. Translating gives CASGLTGGSYNEQFF.